This T cell receptor (beta chain) came from a study of early T cells in non-severe SARS-CoV-2 infection. Ten or more counts support this clonotype. TCRdb redid the calling of the 5' RACE reads with MiXCR, one entry per CDR3 protein. This sample has some 50,000 distinct CDR3 sequences, with 9% to 9.5% found just once. The CDR3 has 16 amino acids. Sequencing was carried out using whole blood. The origin of this receptor is an adult who was a healthcare worker with PCR-confirmed SARS-CoV-2 infection or an uninfected control (not recorded which). The gene calls are TRBV21-1 and TRBJ2-7; the D call in the table, TRBD1, was not verified against the DNA. TRBV21-1 is a pseudogene. This CDR3 is CASSKVSGGTSYEQYF. The CDR3 DNA reads TGTGCCAGCAGCAAAGTATCAGGGGGTACCTCCTACGAGCAGTACTTC.